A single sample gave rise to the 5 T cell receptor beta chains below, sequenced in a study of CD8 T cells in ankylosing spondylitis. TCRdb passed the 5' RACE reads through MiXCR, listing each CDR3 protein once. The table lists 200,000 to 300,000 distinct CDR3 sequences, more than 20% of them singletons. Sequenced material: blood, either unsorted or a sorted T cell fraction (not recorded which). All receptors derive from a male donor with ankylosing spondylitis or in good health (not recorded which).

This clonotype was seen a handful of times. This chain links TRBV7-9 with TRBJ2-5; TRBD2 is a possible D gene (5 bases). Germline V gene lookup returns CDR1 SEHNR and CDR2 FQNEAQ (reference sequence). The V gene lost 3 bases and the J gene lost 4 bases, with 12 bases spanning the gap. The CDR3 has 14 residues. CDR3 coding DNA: TGTGCCAGCAGCTTTGGCGGACTCGGAGAGACCCAGTACTTC. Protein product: CASSFGGLGETQYF.

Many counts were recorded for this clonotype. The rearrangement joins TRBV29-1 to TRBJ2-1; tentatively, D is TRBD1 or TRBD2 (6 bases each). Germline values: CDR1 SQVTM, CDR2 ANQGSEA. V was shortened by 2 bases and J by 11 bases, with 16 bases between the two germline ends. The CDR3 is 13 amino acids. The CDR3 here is CSVESQRGEKQFF. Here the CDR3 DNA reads TGCAGCGTTGAATCCCAAAGGGGGGAAAAGCAGTTCTTC.

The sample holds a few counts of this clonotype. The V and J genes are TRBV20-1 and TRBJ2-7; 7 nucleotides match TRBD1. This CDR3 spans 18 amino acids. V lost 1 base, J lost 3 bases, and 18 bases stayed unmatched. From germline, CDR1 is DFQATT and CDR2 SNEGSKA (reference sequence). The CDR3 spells CSARVPFYRDRPNYEQYF. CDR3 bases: TGCAGTGCTAGAGTTCCGTTCTACAGGGACAGACCCAACTACGAGCAGTACTTC.

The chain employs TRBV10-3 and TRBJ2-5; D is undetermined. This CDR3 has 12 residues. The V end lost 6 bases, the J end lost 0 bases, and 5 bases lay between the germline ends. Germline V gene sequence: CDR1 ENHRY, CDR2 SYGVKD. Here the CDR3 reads CAISLNQETQYF. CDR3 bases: TGTGCCATCAGCCTGAACCAAGAGACCCAGTACTTC.

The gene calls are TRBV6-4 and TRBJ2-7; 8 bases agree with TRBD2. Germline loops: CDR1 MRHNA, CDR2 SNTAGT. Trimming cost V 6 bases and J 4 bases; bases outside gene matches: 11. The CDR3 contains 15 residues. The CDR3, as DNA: TGTGCCAGCAGGAAGGGTGCGGGGGGCCCGTACGAGCAGTACTTC. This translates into CASRKGAGGPYEQYF.